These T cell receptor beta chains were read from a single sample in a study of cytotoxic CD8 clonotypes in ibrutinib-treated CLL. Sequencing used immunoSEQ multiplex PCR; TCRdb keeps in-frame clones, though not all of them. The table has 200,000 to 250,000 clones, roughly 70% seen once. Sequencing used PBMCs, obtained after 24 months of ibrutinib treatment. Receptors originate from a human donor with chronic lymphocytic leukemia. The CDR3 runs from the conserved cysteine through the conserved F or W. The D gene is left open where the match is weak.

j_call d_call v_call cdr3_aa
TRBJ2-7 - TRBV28 CASLTRDGAYEQYF
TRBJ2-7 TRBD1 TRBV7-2 CASSLVGTDFREQYF
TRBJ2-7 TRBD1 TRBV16 CASSLGTGEREQYF
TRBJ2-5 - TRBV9 CASSVSSVGYQETQYF
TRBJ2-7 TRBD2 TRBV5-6 CASSSGGTSFYEQYF
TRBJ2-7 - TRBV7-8 CASSLKLLPPEQYF
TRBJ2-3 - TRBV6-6 CASRSNLADTQYF
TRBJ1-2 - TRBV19 CASRSSGGILYGYTF
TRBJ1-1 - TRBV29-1 CSASRMNTEAFF
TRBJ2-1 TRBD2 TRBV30 CAWSRMGAGYYNEQFF
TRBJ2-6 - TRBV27 CASSETSGANVLTF
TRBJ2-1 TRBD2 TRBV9 CASSFPEMGVAGEVEQFF
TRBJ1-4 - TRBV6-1 CASSGQDVRKLFF
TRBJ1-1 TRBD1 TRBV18 CASSPVGGGQNTEAFF
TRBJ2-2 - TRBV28 CASIGGSAGRTGELFF
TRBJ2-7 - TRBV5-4 CASSPPQGVGYEQYF
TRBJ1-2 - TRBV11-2 CASSLAGTNYGYTF
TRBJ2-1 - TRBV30 CAWSGWASAYNEQFF
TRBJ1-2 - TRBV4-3 CASSQESRQGGYTF
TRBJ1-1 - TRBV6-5 CASSWYPNTEAFF
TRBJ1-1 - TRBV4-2 CASSQGGEKAFF
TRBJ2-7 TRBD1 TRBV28 CASTGGVWEQYF
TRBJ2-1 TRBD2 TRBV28 CASSLGLSASGYNEQFF
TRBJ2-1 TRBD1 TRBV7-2 CASSSRQGLRFF
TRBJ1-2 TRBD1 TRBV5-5 CASSLGLGQNYGYTF
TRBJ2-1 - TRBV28 CASSFGSLNNEQFF
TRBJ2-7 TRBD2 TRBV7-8 CASSPPVGRSGYEQYF
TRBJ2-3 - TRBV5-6 CASTINTDTQYF
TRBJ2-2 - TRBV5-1 CASSYQGNGELFF
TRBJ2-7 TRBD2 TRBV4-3 CASSVGLAGVYEQYF
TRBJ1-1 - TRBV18 CASSPVREQAFF
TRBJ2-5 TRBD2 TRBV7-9 CASSPFGLAGAGETQYF
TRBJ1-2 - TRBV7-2 CASGPDGYTF